A selection of T cell receptor beta chains follows, all from one sample in a study of control samples from healthy donors and cancer patients. Assay: immunoSEQ multiplex PCR; the TCRdb copy retains only in-frame clones and omits some. The data show under 60,000 clones, roughly 92% seen once. Source material: blood. These receptors all stem from a man aged 25-45 years in good health. The CDR3 runs from the conserved cysteine through the conserved F or W. The D gene is left open where the match is weak. Clone size, where shown, is once, few, many, or a class for clones that have expanded.

clone size,D gene,V gene,J gene,CDR3 protein,CDR3 DNA
NA,TRBD1,TRBV24-1,TRBJ2-7,CATSTGGSEQYF,TGTGCCACCAGTACAGGGGGGAGCGAGCAGTACTTC
NA,TRBD1,TRBV18,TRBJ1-4,CASSHDRGGEKLFF,TGTGCCAGCTCACACGACAGGGGTGGTGAAAAACTGTTTTTT
NA,NA,TRBV4-1,TRBJ2-1,CASSHTLSGSYNEQFF,TGCGCCAGCAGCCACACCCTAAGCGGCTCCTACAATGAGCAGTTCTTC
NA,NA,TRBV3-1/TRBV3-2,TRBJ1-2,CASSQMNRGYTF,TGTGCCAGCAGCCAGATGAACAGGGGCTACACCTTC
few,TRBD1,TRBV20-1,TRBJ2-7,CSASPSYQQGSEQYF,TGCAGTGCTAGTCCCTCTTACCAACAGGGGAGCGAGCAGTACTTC
NA,NA,TRBV19,TRBJ1-2,CASSPDQNYGYTF,TGTGCCAGTAGTCCGGACCAAAACTATGGCTACACCTTC
NA,NA,TRBV18,TRBJ2-1,CASSPRDNYNEQFF,TGTGCCAGCTCCCCGCGGGACAACTACAATGAGCAGTTCTTC
NA,NA,TRBV19,TRBJ1-1,CASSILTGTMNTEAFF,TGTGCCAGTAGTATTCTGACAGGAACCATGAACACTGAAGCTTTCTTT
NA,NA,TRBV10-3,TRBJ1-6,CAISEYREGSPLHF,TGTGCCATCAGTGAGTATCGAGAGGGATCACCCCTCCACTTT
once,TRBD1,TRBV2,TRBJ2-1,CASTRQGVSNEQFF,TGTGCCAGCACCCGGCAGGGGGTGAGCAATGAGCAGTTCTTC
NA,NA,TRBV7-2,TRBJ1-5,CASSWVAKEPQHF,TGTGCCAGCAGCTGGGTAGCAAAGGAGCCCCAGCATTTT
NA,TRBD1,TRBV6-6,TRBJ1-2,CASSYSGQDLEGYTF,TGTGCCAGCAGTTACTCCGGACAGGACTTAGAAGGCTACACCTTC
NA,TRBD2,TRBV28,TRBJ2-1,CASSPLAGVYNEQFF,TGTGCCAGCAGCCCACTAGCGGGAGTCTACAATGAGCAGTTCTTC
NA,NA,TRBV5-6,TRBJ2-2,CASSLGRTREIF,TGTGCCAGCAGCTTGGGTAGGACCCGCGAGATTTTT
NA,TRBD1,TRBV7-2,TRBJ2-1,CASSPRTGLSYNEQFF,TGTGCCAGCAGCCCGCGGACAGGGCTTTCCTACAATGAGCAGTTCTTC
NA,NA,TRBV4-1,TRBJ2-1,CASSQAEVGSSYNEQFF,TGCGCCAGCAGCCAAGCGGAGGTAGGGAGCTCCTACAATGAGCAGTTCTTC
NA,TRBD1,TRBV7-9,TRBJ1-3,CASSQKAQGAGSGNTIYF,TGTGCCAGCAGCCAAAAGGCCCAGGGGGCAGGGTCTGGAAACACCATATATTTT
NA,TRBD2,TRBV27,TRBJ2-3,CASSLSKLAGGRDTQYF,TGTGCCAGCAGTTTATCGAAACTAGCGGGGGGCCGGGATACGCAGTATTTT
once,NA,TRBV7-2,TRBJ2-3,CASSWVATDTQYF,TGTGCCAGCAGTTGGGTAGCTACAGATACGCAGTATTTT
once,NA,TRBV28,TRBJ1-1,CASSPTREGWAEAFF,TGTGCCAGCAGCCCAACCCGGGAGGGCTGGGCCGAAGCTTTCTTT
NA,NA,TRBV7-9,TRBJ1-6,CASSLAPQGGSPLHF,TGTGCCAGCAGCTTAGCCCCACAGGGAGGTTCACCCCTCCACTTT
NA,TRBD2,TRBV7-3,TRBJ2-1,CASSSATSGMYAYNEQFF,TGTGCCAGCAGCTCCGCGACTAGCGGGATGTACGCCTACAATGAGCAGTTCTTC
NA,NA,TRBV5-6,TRBJ2-7,CASSSPGHTYEQYF,TGTGCCAGCAGCTCGCCGGGACACACCTACGAGCAGTACTTC
NA,NA,TRBV6-5,TRBJ1-1,CASSSRGATEAFF,TGTGCCAGCAGCTCCAGGGGAGCCACTGAAGCTTTCTTT
NA,NA,TRBV28,TRBJ1-4,CASSFSVTHEKLFF,TGTGCCAGCAGTTTCAGTGTCACGCATGAAAAACTGTTTTTT
NA,NA,TRBV7-3,TRBJ1-2,CASSLDRYNYGYTF,TGTGCCAGCAGTTTGGACAGATATAACTATGGCTACACCTTC
NA,TRBD1,TRBV5-4,TRBJ2-3,CASSVQGGLADTQYF,TGTGCCAGCAGCGTACAGGGGGGTTTGGCAGATACGCAGTATTTT
few,TRBD1,TRBV11-1,TRBJ1-4,CASSLTGVNEKLFF,TGTGCCAGCAGCTTGACAGGGGTAAATGAAAAACTGTTTTTT
NA,TRBD1,TRBV19,TRBJ1-2,CASRTGSHGYTF,TGTGCCAGTCGGACAGGGAGCCATGGCTACACCTTC
NA,NA,TRBV11-3,TRBJ1-6,CASSLDGRRNSPLHF,TGTGCCAGCAGCTTGGACGGACGGAGGAATTCACCCCTCCACTTT
NA,TRBD2,TRBV10-3,TRBJ2-1,CAISESGLAGGYNEQFF,TGTGCCATCAGTGAGTCGGGACTAGCGGGAGGATACAATGAGCAGTTCTTC
NA,NA,TRBV25-1,TRBJ2-1,CASSRGFGDNNEQFF,TGTGCCAGCAGCCGTGGGTTTGGGGATAACAATGAGCAGTTCTTC
NA,NA,TRBV30,TRBJ1-2,CAWEQGFFSNGYTF,TGTGCCTGGGAACAGGGCTTTTTCAGTAATGGCTACACCTTC
NA,TRBD1,TRBV19,TRBJ1-5,CASSRTGQSNQPQHF,TGTGCCAGTAGTCGGACAGGGCAGAGTAATCAGCCCCAGCATTTT
once,TRBD1,TRBV9,TRBJ2-1,CASSASGTGAYNEQFF,TGTGCCAGCAGCGCCTCCGGGACAGGAGCCTACAATGAGCAGTTCTTC
NA,TRBD1,TRBV10-3,TRBJ1-1,CAISEGGQGGFEAFF,TGTGCCATCAGTGAGGGCGGACAGGGGGGCTTCGAAGCTTTCTTT
NA,NA,TRBV7-6,TRBJ2-3,CASSLADRDTQYF,TGTGCCAGCAGCTTAGCGGACCGAGATACGCAGTATTTT
NA,NA,TRBV5-1,TRBJ1-1,CASSLGWLEDTEAFF,TGCGCCAGCAGCTTGGGTTGGCTAGAGGACACTGAAGCTTTCTTT
NA,TRBD2,TRBV24-1,TRBJ2-1,CATSVASGRPSGKTYNEQFF,TGTGCCACCAGTGTGGCTAGCGGGAGACCGTCTGGAAAAACGTACAATGAGCAGTTCTTC
NA,NA,TRBV30,TRBJ2-3,CAWSVRPDTQYF,TGTGCCTGGAGTGTACGACCAGATACGCAGTATTTT
NA,NA,TRBV4-2,TRBJ1-3,CASSQEFSGNTIYF,TGTGCCAGCAGCCAAGAGTTTTCTGGAAACACCATATATTTT
NA,NA,TRBV6-5,TRBJ1-1,CASSTTGSTEAFF,TGTGCCAGCAGTACCACAGGGTCCACTGAAGCTTTCTTT
NA,TRBD1,TRBV18,TRBJ2-5,CASSRQGYVGETQYF,TGTGCCAGCTCCCGACAGGGATATGTCGGAGAGACCCAGTACTTC
NA,TRBD1,TRBV2,TRBJ1-2,CASSGTGKGYTF,TGTGCCAGCAGTGGGACAGGAAAGGGCTACACCTTC
once,NA,TRBV30,TRBJ2-3,CASSGDTQYF,TGTGCCTCATCCGGTGATACGCAGTATTTT
once,NA,TRBV18,TRBJ1-1,CASSPGRNTEAFF,TGTGCCAGCTCACCAGGACGGAACACTGAAGCTTTCTTT
NA,TRBD2,TRBV7-9,TRBJ2-3,CASSMRTSGGAGTDTQYF,TGTGCCAGCAGCATGAGGACTAGCGGGGGGGCAGGCACAGATACGCAGTATTTT
NA,NA,TRBV20-1,TRBJ1-1,CSASVRDEAFF,TGCAGTGCGAGTGTTAGGGATGAAGCTTTCTTT
once,NA,TRBV30,TRBJ2-1,CAWSVSNEQFF,TGTGCCTGGAGTGTAAGTAATGAGCAGTTCTTC
NA,TRBD2,TRBV7-3,TRBJ2-7,CASSLSGLAGGSSYEQYF,TGTGCCAGCAGCTTAAGTGGTCTAGCGGGGGGAAGCTCCTACGAGCAGTACTTC
NA,TRBD1,TRBV5-1,TRBJ1-1,CASSTPSGGAVFGDEAFF,TGCGCCAGCAGCACTCCGTCAGGGGGCGCAGTCTTTGGTGACGAAGCTTTCTTT
NA,NA,TRBV28,TRBJ1-5,CASSPNTFARNQPQHF,TGTGCCAGCAGTCCAAACACTTTTGCCCGTAATCAGCCCCAGCATTTT
NA,NA,TRBV28,TRBJ2-1,CASSYLGYEQFF,TGTGCCAGCAGTTATTTAGGTTACGAGCAGTTCTTC
NA,TRBD2,TRBV5-1,TRBJ2-5,CASSFSGGLAETQYF,TGCGCCAGCAGCTTTTCCGGGGGACTAGCGGAGACCCAGTACTTC
once,NA,TRBV3-1/TRBV3-2,TRBJ2-1,CASSRSDSYNEQFF,TGTGCCAGCAGCCGATCCGACAGCTACAATGAGCAGTTCTTC
NA,NA,TRBV5-6,TRBJ1-1,CASSLGQVDTPFF,TGTGCCAGCAGCTTGGGTCAGGTGGATACTCCTTTCTTT
NA,TRBD2,TRBV6-5,TRBJ2-3,CASNPSGSGTDTQYF,TGTGCCAGCAATCCTAGCGGGAGCGGCACAGATACGCAGTATTTT
NA,TRBD2,TRBV18,TRBJ2-1,CASSPPRVSGLYNEQFF,TGTGCCAGCTCACCACCCCGGGTTAGCGGGCTATACAATGAGCAGTTCTTC
NA,NA,TRBV27,TRBJ2-4,CASGDRLNIQYF,TGTGCCAGCGGCGACAGGCTAAACATTCAGTACTTC